This T cell receptor (beta chain) was obtained from a study of blood T cell repertoires in COVID-19. About the research overall: Sample material is recorded as cDNA or gDNA derived from T cells, B-cell-depleted T cells, or PBMCs.

In the original processing: Nucleated cell number was recorded as an estimate derived from reference gene primer amplification. Sequencing used immunoSEQ multiplex PCR; TCRdb keeps in-frame clones, though not all of them. V and J calls and clone size are those listed in that table; D and trimming were worked out from the DNA. The sample shows more than 60,000 clones, approximately 87% of them seen only once. Per germline, CDR1 MNHEY and CDR2 SVGAGI. Trimming cost V 6 bases and J 5 bases, with 17 bases left between them. This CDR3 contains 14 residues. The TCR comes from a man in his fifties with active COVID-19. The rearrangement uses TRBV6-5 and TRBJ2-7, with TRBD1 as a possible D gene (6 bases). Material: peripheral blood. CDR3 DNA: TGTGCCAGCAGCCCGGACAGTACGAGTCACGAGCAGTACTTC. It specifies CASSPDSTSHEQYF.